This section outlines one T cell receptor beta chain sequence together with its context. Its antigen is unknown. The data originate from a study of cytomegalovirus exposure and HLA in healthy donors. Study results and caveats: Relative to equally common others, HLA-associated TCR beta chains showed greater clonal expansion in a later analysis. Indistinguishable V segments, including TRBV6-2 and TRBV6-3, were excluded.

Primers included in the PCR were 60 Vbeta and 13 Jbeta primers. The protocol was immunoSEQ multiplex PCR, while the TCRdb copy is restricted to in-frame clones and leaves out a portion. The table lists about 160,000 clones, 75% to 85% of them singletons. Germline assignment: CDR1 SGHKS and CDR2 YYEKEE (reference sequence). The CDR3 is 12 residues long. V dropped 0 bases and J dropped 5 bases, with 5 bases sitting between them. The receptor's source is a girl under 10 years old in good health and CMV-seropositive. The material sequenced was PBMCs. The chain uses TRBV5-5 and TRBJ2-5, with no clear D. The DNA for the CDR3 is TGTGCCAGCAGCTTGGCCCAGGAGACCCAGTACTTC. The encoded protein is CASSLAQETQYF.